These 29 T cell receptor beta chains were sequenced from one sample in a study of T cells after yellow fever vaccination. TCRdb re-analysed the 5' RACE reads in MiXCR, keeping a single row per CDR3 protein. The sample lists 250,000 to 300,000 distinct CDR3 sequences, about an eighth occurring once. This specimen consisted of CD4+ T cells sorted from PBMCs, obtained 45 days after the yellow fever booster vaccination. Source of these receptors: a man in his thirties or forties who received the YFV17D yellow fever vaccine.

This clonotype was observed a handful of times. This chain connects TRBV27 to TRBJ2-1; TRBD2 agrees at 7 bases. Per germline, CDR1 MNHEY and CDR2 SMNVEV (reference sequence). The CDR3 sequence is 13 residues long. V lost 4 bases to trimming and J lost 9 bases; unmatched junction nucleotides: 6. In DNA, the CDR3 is TGTGCCAGCAGTTCAGCGTGGGGGGGTGAGCAGTTCTTC. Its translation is CASSSAWGGEQFF.

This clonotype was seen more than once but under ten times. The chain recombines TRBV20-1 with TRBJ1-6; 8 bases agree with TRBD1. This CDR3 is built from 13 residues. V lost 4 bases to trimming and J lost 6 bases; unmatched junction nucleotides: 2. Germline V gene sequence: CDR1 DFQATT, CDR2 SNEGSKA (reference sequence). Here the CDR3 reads CSANTGGNSPLHF. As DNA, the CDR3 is TGCAGTGCTAACACAGGGGGTAATTCACCCCTCCACTTT.

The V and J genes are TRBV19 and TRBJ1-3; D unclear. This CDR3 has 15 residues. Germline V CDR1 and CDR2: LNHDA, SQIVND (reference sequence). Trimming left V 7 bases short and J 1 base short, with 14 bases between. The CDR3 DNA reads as TGTGCCAGTACTCTCCGATTCAGTTCTGGAAACACCATATATTTT. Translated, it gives CASTLRFSSGNTIYF.

The CDR3 coding sequence is TGCGCCAGCAGCTTGGACGGGCTAGCGGGAGTGGATGAGCAGTTCTTC. This sequence encodes CASSLDGLAGVDEQFF. This chain connects TRBV5-1 to TRBJ2-1; 10 bases agree with TRBD2. The CDR3 spans 16 residues. With V trimmed by 0 bases and J by 8 bases, 8 bases remained unmatched. Germline-derived CDR1 and CDR2 are SGHRS and YFSETQ.

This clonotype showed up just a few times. CDR3 coding DNA: TGTGCCAGCAGTTTCAACCAGGGGATTAGCAATGAGCAGTTCTTC. It translates to CASSFNQGISNEQFF. The chain uses TRBV12-3 or TRBV12-4 and TRBJ2-1, with D possibly TRBD1 on 6 matching bases. Trimming took off 3 bases at V and 6 bases at J, with 15 bases between the two ends. The CDR3 has 15 amino acids.

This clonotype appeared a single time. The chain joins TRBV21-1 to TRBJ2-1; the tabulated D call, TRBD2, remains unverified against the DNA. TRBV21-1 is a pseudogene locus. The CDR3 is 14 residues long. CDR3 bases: TGTGCCAGCAGCAAAACGCGGGACCCTACCCCCCCGTTCTTC. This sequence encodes CASSKTRDPTPPFF.

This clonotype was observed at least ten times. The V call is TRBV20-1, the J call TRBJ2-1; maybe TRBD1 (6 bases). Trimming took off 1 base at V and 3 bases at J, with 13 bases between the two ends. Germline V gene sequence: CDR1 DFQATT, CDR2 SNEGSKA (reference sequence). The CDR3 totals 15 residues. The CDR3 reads CSARALQGFYNEQFF. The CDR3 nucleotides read TGCAGTGCTAGAGCCTTACAGGGTTTCTACAATGAGCAGTTCTTC.

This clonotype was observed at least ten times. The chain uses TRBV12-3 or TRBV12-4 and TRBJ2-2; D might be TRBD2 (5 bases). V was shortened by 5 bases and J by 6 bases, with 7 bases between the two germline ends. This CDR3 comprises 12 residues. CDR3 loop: CASSRGSGELFF. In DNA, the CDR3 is TGTGCCAGCAGTAGAGGGTCCGGGGAGCTGTTTTTT.

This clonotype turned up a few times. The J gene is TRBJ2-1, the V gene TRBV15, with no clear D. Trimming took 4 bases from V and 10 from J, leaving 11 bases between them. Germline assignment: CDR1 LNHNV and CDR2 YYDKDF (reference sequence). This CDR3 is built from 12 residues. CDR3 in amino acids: CATSNPPLEQFF. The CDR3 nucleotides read TGTGCCACCAGCAACCCCCCGCTGGAGCAGTTCTTC.

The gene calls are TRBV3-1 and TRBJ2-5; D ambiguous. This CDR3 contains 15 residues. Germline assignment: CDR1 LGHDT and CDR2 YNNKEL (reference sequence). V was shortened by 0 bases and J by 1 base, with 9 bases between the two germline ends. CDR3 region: CASSQDRQFQETQYF. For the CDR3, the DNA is TGTGCCAGCAGCCAAGATAGGCAGTTCCAAGAGACCCAGTACTTC.

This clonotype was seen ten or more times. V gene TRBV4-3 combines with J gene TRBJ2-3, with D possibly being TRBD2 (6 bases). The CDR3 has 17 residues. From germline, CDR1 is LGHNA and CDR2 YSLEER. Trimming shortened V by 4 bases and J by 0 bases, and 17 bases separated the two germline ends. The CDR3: CASSPYSSGRSTDTQYF. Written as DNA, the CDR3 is TGCGCCAGCAGCCCGTATTCATCAGGGAGGAGCACAGATACGCAGTATTTT.

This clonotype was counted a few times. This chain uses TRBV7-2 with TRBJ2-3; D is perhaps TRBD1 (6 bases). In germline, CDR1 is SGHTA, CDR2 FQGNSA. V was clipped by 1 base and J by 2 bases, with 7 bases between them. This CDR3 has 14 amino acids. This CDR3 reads CASSLGQVTDTQYF. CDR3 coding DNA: TGTGCCAGCAGCTTAGGACAGGTCACAGATACGCAGTATTTT.

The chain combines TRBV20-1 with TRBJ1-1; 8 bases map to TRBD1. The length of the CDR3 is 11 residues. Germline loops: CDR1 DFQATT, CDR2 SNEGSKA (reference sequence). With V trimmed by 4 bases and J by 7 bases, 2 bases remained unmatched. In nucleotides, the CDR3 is TGCAGTGCTACAGGGGGCGGTGAAGCTTTCTTT. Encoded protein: CSATGGGEAFF.

The CDR3 here is CSVESGRGTEAFF. DNA for the CDR3: TGCAGCGTTGAGTCGGGGAGAGGCACTGAAGCTTTCTTT. The chain carries TRBV29-1 and TRBJ1-1; no clear D. V lost 3 bases and J 4 bases, leaving 12 bases between the germline ends. This CDR3 region has 13 residues. Germline CDR1 reads SQVTM; CDR2 reads ANQGSEA.

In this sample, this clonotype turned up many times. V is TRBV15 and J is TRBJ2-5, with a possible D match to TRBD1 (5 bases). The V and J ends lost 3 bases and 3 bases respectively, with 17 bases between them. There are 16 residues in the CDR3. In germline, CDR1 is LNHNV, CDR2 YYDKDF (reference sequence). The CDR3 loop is CATSRKGNRPEETQYF. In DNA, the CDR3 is TGTGCCACCAGCAGGAAGGGTAACAGGCCCGAAGAGACCCAGTACTTC.

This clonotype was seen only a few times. CDR3 DNA: TGCAGTGCCCTCAGGGCGGGATTTGGTGAGCAGTTCTTC. Protein: CSALRAGFGEQFF. The rearrangement uses TRBV20-1 and TRBJ2-1, with D maybe TRBD2 (6 bases). Trimming took off 6 bases at V and 9 bases at J, with 18 bases between the two ends. The CDR3 contains 13 residues. Germline lookup yields CDR1 DFQATT and CDR2 SNEGSKA (reference sequence).

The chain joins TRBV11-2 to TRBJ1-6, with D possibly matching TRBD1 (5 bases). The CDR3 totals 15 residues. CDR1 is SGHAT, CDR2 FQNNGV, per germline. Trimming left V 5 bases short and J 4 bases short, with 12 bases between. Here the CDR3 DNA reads TGTGCCAGCAGCCCACAGACAGCTTATAATTCACCCCTCCACTTT. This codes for CASSPQTAYNSPLHF.

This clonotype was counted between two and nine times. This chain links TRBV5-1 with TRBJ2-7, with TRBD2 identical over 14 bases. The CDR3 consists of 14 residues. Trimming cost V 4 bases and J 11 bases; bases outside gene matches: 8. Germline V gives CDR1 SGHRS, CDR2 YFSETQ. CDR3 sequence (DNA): TGCGCCAGCAGCACGGGACTAGCGGGAGAACACAAGTACTTC. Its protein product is CASSTGLAGEHKYF.

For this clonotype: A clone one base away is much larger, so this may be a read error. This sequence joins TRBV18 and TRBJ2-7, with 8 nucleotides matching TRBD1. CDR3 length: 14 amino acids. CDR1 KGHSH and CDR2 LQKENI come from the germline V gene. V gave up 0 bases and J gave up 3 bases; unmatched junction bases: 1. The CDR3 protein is CASSPPGQGYEQYF. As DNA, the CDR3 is TGTGCCAGCTCACCACCCGGACAGGGCTACGAGCAGTACTTC.

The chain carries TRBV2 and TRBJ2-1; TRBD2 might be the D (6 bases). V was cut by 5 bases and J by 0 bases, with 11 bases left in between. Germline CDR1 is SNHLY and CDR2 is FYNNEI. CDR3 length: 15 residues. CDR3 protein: CASSPGRPSYNEQFF. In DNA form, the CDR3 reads TGTGCCAGCAGTCCTGGGAGGCCCTCCTACAATGAGCAGTTCTTC.

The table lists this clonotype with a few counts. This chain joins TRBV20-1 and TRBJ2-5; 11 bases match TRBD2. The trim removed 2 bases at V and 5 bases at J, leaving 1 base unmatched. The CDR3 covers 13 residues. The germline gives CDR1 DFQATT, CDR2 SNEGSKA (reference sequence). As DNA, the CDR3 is TGCAGTGCTAGAACTAGCGGGAGCGAGACCCAGTACTTC. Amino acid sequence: CSARTSGSETQYF.

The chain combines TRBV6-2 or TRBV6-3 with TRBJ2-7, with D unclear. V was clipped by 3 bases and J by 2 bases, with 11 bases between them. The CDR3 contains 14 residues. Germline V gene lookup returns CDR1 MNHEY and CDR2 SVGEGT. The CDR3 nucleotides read TGTGCCAGCAGTTATCAGATGACCACCTACGAGCAGTACTTC. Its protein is CASSYQMTTYEQYF.

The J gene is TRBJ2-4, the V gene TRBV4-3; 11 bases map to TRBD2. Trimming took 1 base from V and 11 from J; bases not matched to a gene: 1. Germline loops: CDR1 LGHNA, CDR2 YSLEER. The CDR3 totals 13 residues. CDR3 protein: CASSQGLAGFQYF. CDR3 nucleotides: TGCGCCAGCAGCCAAGGACTAGCGGGATTTCAGTACTTC.

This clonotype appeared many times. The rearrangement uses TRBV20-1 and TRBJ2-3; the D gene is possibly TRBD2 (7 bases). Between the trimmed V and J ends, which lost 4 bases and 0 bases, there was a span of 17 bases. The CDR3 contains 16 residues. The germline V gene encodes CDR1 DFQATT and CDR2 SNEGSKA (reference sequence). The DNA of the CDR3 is TGCAGTGCTACCCAGGGGTGGCGGGAGAGCACAGATACGCAGTATTTT. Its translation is CSATQGWRESTDTQYF.

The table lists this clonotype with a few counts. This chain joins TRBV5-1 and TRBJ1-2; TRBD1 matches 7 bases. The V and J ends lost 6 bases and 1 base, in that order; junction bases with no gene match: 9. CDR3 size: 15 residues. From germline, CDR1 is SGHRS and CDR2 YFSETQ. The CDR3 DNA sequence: TGCGCCAGCACGGTACTGACAGGGAGTAACTATGGCTACACCTTC. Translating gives CASTVLTGSNYGYTF. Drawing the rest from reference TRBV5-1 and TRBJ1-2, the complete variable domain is KAGVTQTPRYLIKTRGQQVTLSCSPISGHRSVSWYQQTPGQGLQFLFEYFSETQRNKGNFPGRFSGRQFSNSRSEMNVSTLELGDSALYLCASTVLTGSNYGYTFGSGTRLTVV.

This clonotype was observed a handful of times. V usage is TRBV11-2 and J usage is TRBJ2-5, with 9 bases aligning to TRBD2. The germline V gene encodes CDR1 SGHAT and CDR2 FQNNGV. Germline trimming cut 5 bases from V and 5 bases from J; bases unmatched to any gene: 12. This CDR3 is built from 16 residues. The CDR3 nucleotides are TGTGCCAGCAGCGGGCTATTGGGCGGGAGGGGGGAGACCCAGTACTTC. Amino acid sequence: CASSGLLGGRGETQYF.

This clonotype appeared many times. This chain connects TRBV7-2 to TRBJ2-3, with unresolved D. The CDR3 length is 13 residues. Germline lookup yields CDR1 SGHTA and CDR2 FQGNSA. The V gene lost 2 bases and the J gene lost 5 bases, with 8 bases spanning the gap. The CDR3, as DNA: TGTGCCAGCAGCTTATTTAACAGAGATACGCAGTATTTT. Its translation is CASSLFNRDTQYF.

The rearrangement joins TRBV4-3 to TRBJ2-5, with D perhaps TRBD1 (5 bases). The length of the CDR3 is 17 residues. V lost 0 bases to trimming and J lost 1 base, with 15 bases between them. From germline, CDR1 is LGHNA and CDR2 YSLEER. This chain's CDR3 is CASSQEGLQAGQETQYF. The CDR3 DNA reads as TGCGCCAGCAGCCAAGAGGGATTACAGGCTGGCCAAGAGACCCAGTACTTC.

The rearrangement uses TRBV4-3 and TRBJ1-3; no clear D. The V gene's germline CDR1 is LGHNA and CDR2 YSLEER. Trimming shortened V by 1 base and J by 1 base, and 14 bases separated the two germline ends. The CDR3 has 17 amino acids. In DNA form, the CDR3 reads TGCGCCAGCAGCCAAGGCGACTTACTACTATCTGGAAACACCATATATTTT. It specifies CASSQGDLLLSGNTIYF.